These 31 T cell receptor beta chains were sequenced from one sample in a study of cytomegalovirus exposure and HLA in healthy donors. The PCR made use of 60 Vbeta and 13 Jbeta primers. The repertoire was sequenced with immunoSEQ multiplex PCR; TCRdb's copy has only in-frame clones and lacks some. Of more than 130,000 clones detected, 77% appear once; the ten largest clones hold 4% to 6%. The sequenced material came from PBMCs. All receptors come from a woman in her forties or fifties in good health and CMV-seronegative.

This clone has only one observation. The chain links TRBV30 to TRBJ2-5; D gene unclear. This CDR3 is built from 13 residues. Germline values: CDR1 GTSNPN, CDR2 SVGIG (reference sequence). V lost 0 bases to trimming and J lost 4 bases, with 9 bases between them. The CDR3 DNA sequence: TGTGCCTGGAGTGTACGGTTGAGAGAGACCCAGTACTTC. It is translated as CAWSVRLRETQYF.

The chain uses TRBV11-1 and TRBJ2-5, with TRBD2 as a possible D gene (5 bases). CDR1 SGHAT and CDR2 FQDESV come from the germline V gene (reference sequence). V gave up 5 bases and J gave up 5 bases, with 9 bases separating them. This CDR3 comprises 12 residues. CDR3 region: CASSRPGETQYF. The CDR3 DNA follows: TGTGCCAGCAGCCGTCCGGGGGAGACCCAGTACTTC.

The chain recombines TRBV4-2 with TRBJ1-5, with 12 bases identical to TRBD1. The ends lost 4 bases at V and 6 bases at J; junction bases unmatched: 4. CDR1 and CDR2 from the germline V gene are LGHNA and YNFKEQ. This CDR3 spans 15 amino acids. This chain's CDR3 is CASSPGQGAGQPQHF. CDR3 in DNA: TGTGCCAGCAGCCCGGGACAGGGGGCAGGTCAGCCCCAGCATTTT.

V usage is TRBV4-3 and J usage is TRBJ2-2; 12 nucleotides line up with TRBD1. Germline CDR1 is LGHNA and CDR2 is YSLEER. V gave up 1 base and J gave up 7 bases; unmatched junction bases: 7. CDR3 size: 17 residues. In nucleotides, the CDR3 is TGCGCCAGCAGCCAAGCGGGGACAGGGGGCGCGGGCGGGGAGCTGTTTTTT. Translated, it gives CASSQAGTGGAGGELFF.

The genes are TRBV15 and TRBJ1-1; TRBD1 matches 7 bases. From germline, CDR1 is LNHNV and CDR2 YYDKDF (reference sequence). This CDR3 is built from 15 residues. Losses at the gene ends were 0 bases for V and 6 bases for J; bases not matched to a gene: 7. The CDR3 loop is CATSRDQGVASEAFF. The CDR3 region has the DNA TGTGCCACCAGCAGAGATCAGGGGGTGGCCTCTGAAGCTTTCTTT.

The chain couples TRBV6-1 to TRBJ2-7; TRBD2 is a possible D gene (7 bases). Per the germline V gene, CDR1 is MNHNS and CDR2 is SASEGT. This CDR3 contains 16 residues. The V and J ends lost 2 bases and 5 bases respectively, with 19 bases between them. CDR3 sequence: CASSETLGEGGHEQYF. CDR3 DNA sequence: TGTGCCAGCAGTGAAACCCTCGGGGAGGGGGGCCACGAGCAGTACTTC.

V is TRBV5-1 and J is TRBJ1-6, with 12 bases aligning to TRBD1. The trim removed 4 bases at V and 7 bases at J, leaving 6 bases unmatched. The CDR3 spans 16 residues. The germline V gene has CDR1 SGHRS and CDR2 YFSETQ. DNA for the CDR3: TGCGCCAGCAGCCAGGGACAGGGGGCTGGGAATTCACCCCTCCACTTT. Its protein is CASSQGQGAGNSPLHF. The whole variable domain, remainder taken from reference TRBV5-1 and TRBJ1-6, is KAGVTQTPRYLIKTRGQQVTLSCSPISGHRSVSWYQQTPGQGLQFLFEYFSETQRNKGNFPGRFSGRQFSNSRSEMNVSTLELGDSALYLCASSQGQGAGNSPLHFGNGTRLTVT.

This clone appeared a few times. The CDR3 sequence is CASSGHRDNQPQHF. In DNA form, the CDR3 reads TGTGCCAGCAGTGGCCACAGAGACAATCAGCCCCAGCATTTT. This rearrangement joins TRBV6-5 to TRBJ1-5, with D uncertain. CDR3 length: 14 amino acids. Germline CDR1 MNHEY, CDR2 SVGAGI. Trimming took 5 bases from V and 3 from J, leaving 11 bases between them.

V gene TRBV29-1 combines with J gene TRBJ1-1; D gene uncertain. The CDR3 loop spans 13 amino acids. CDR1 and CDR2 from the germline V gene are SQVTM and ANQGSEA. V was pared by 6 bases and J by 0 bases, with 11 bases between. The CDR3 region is CSVNEAVNTEAFF. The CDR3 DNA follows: TGCAGCGTCAACGAGGCGGTGAACACTGAAGCTTTCTTT.

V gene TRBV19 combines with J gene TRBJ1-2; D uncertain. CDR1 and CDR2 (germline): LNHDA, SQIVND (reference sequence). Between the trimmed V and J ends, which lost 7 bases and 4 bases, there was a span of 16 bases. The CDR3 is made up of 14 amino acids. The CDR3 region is CASKSSTEIYGYTF. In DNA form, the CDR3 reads TGTGCCAGTAAGTCGTCGACGGAGATCTATGGCTACACCTTC.

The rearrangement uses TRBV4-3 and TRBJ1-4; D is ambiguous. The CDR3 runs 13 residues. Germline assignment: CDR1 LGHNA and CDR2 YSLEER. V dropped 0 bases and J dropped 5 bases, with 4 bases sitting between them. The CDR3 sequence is CASSQDLNEKLFF. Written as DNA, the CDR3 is TGCGCCAGCAGCCAAGACCTAAATGAAAAACTGTTTTTT.

The CDR3 DNA follows: TGCAGCGTAGGGGGTTCGGGGACCGACGAGCAGTACTTC. Its protein product is CSVGGSGTDEQYF. The J gene is TRBJ2-7, the V gene TRBV29-1; perhaps TRBD1 as D (6 bases). V dropped 6 bases and J dropped 5 bases, with 17 bases sitting between them. CDR1 is SQVTM, CDR2 ANQGSEA, per germline. CDR3 length equals 13 residues.

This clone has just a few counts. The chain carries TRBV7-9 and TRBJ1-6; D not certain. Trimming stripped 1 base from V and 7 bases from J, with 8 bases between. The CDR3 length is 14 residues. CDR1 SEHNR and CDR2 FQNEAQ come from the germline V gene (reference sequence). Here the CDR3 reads CASSLETRNSPLHF. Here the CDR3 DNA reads TGTGCCAGCAGCTTAGAAACCAGAAATTCACCCCTCCACTTT. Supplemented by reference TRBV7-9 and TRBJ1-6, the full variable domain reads DTGVSQNPRHKITKRGQNVTFRCDPISEHNRLYWYRQTLGQGPEFLTYFQNEAQLEKSRLLSDRFSAERPKGSFSTLEIQRTEQGDSAMYLCASSLETRNSPLHFGNGTRLTVT.

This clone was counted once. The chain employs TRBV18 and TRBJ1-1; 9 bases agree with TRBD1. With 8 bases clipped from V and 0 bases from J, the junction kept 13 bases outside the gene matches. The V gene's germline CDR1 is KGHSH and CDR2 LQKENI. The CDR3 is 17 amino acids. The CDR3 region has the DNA TGTGCCAGCCCGCCCGACGGGACAGGGCTCATGAACACTGAAGCTTTCTTT. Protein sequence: CASPPDGTGLMNTEAFF.

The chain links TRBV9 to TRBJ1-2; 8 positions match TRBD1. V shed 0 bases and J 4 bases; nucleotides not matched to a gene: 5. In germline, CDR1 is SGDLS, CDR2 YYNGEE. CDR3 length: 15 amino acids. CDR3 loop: CASSVVGTGSYGYTF. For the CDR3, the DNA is TGTGCCAGCAGCGTAGTAGGGACAGGTAGCTATGGCTACACCTTC.

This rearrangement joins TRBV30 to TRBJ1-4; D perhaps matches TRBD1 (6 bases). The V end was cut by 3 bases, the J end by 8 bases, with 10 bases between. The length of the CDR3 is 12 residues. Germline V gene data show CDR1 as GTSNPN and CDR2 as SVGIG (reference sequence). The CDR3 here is CAWSSGGEKLFF. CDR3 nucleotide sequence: TGTGCCTGGAGCTCGGGGGGCGAAAAACTGTTTTTT.

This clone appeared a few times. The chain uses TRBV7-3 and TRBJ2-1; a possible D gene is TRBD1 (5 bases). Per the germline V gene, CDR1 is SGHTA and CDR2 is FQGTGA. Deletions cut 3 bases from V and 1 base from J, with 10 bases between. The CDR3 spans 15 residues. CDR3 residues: CASSLSAGSYNEQFF. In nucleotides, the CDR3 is TGTGCCAGCAGCTTGAGCGCAGGGTCCTACAATGAGCAGTTCTTC.

The CDR3 region is CASRVASGDADTQYF. CDR3 sequence (DNA): TGTGCCAGCAGAGTTGCTAGCGGGGACGCAGATACGCAGTATTTT. The chain recombines TRBV28 with TRBJ2-3; 9 bases line up with TRBD2. This CDR3 contains 15 residues. The germline CDR1 and CDR2 sequences are MDHEN and SYDVKM. V shed 6 bases, J shed 4 bases, and the junction held 8 bases outside the gene matches.

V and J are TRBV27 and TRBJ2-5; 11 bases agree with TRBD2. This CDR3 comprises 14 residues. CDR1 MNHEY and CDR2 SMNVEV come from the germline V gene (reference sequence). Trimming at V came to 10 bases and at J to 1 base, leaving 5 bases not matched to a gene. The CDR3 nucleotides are TGTGCCACCGCGACTAGCGGGGTCCAAGAGACCCAGTACTTC. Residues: CATATSGVQETQYF.

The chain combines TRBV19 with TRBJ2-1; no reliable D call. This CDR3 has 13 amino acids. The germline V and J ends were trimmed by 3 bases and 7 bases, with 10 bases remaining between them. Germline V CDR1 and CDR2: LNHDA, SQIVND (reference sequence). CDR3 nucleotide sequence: TGTGCCAGTAGTATCTGGTTCGGGAATGAGCAGTTCTTC. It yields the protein CASSIWFGNEQFF.

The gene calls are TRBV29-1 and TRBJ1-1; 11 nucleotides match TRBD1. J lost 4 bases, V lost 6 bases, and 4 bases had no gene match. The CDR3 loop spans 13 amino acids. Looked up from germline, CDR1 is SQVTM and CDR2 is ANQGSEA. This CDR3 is CSVGTGGRTEAFF. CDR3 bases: TGCAGCGTCGGGACAGGGGGACGCACTGAAGCTTTCTTT.

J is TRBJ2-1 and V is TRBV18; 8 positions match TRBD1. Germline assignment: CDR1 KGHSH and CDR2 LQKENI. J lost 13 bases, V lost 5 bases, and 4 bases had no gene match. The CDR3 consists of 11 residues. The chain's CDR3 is CASSTDREQFF. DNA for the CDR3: TGTGCCAGCTCAACGGACAGGGAACAGTTCTTC.

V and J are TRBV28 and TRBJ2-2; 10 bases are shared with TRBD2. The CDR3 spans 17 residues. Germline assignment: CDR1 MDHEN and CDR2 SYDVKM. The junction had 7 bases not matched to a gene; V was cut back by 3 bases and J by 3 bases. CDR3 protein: CASSFPSGGRDTGELFF. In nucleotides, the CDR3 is TGTGCCAGCAGTTTCCCTAGCGGGGGAAGGGACACCGGGGAGCTGTTTTTT.

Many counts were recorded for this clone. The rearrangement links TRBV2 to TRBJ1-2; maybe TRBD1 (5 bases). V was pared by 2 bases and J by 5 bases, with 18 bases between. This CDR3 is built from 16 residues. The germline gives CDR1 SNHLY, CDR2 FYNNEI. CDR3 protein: CASSEWAGPEPYGYTF. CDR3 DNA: TGTGCCAGCAGTGAATGGGCAGGGCCGGAACCATATGGCTACACCTTC.

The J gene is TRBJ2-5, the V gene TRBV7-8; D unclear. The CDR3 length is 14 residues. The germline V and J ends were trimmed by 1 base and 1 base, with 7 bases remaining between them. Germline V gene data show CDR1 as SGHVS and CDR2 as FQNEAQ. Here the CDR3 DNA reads TGTGCCAGCAGCTTAGATCTTCTCCAAGAGACCCAGTACTTC. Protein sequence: CASSLDLLQETQYF.

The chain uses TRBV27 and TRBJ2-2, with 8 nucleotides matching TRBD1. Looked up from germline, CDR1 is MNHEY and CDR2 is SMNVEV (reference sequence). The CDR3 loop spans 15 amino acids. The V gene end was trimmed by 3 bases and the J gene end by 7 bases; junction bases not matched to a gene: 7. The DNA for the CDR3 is TGTGCCAGCAGTTTGCATAACAGGGGGGTCGGGGAGCTGTTTTTT. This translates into CASSLHNRGVGELFF.

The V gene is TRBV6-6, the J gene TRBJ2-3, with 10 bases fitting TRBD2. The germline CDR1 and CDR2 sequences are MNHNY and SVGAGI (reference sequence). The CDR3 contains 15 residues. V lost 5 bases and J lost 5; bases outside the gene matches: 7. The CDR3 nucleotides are TGTGCCAGCAGTCCGGGACTAGCGTTTAAAGATACGCAGTATTTT. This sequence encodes CASSPGLAFKDTQYF.

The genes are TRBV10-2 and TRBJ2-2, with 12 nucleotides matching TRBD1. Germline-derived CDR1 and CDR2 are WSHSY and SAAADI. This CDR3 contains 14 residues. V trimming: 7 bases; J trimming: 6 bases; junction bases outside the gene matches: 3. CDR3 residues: CASTGTGGPGELFF. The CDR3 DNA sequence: TGCGCCAGCACAGGGACAGGGGGCCCCGGGGAGCTGTTTTTT.

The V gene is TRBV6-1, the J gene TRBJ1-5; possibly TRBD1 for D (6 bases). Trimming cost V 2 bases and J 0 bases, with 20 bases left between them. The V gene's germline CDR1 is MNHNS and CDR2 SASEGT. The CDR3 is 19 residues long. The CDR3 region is CASSELGIPGAISNQPQHF. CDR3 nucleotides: TGTGCCAGCAGTGAATTAGGTATACCAGGGGCGATTAGCAATCAGCCCCAGCATTTT.

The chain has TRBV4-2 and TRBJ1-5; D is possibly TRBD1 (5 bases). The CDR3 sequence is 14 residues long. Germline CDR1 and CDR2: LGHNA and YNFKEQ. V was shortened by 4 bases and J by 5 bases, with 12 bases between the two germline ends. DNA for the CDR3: TGTGCCAGCAGCCCGGACAATTACGATCAGCCCCAGCATTTT. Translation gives CASSPDNYDQPQHF.

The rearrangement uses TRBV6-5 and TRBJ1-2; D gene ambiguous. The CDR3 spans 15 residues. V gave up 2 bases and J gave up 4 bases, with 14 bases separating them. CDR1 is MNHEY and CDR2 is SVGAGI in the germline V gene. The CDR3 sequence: CASSYGGMVAYGYTF. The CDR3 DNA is TGTGCCAGCAGTTACGGCGGAATGGTCGCCTATGGCTACACCTTC.